The subject of this entry is one TCR beta chain. Its antigen is currently unknown. Time point denoted: pretreatment peripheral blood. Germline V CDR1 and CDR2: SGDLS, YYNGEE. The CDR3 covers 15 residues. V lost 0 bases and J lost 5, with 11 bases in between. The sample originates from a study of PD-L1 blockade in urothelial cancer. Study at large: Atezolizumab was started by patients around 2014 at 1,200 mg intravenously every 3 weeks. Blood samples contained a median about 150,000 T cells. Study-level results: Those with durable benefit had larger increases in tumor-associated blood clones at 3 weeks.

Sequencing used immunoSEQ multiplex PCR; TCRdb keeps in-frame clones, though not all of them. Here the sample spans more than 50,000 clones, approximately 81% being singletons. The J gene is TRBJ2-2, the V gene TRBV9; D is perhaps TRBD2 (6 bases). This sample comprised PBMCs, obtained around atezolizumab (anti-PD-L1) treatment. The sequence derives from a man aged 65-85 years with urothelial cancer. CDR3 nucleotide sequence: TGTGCCAGCAGCGTAGGGGAGGCCGGGACCGGGGAGCTGTTTTTT. Amino acids: CASSVGEAGTGELFF.